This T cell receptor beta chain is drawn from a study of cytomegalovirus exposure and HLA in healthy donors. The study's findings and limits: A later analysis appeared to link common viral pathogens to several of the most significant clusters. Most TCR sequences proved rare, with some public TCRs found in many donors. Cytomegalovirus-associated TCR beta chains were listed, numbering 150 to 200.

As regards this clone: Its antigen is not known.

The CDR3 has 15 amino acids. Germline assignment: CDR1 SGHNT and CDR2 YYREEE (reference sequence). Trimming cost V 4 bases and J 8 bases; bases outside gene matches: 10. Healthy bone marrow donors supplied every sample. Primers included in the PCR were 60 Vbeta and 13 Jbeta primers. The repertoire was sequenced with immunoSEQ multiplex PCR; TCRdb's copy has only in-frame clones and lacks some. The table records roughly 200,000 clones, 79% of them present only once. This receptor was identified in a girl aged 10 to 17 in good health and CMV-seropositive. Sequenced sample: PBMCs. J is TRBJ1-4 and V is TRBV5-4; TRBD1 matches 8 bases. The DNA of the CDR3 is TGTGCCAGCAGCATCCCGGGACAGGAGGGCGAAAAACTGTTTTTT. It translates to CASSIPGQEGEKLFF.